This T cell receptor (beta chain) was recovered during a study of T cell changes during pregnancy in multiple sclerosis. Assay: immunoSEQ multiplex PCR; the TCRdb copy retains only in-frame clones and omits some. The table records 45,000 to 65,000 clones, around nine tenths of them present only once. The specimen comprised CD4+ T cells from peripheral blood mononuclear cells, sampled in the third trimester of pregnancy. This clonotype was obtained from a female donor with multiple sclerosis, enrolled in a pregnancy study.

This chain's CDR3 is CASTTGTGNYEQYF. CDR3 in DNA: TGTGCCAGCACTACCGGGACAGGGAACTACGAGCAGTACTTC. The chain joins TRBV6-1 to TRBJ2-7; 9 bases align to TRBD1. The V and J ends lost 7 bases and 3 bases, in that order; junction bases with no gene match: 7. Germline V gene lookup returns CDR1 MNHNS and CDR2 SASEGT. The CDR3 covers 14 residues.